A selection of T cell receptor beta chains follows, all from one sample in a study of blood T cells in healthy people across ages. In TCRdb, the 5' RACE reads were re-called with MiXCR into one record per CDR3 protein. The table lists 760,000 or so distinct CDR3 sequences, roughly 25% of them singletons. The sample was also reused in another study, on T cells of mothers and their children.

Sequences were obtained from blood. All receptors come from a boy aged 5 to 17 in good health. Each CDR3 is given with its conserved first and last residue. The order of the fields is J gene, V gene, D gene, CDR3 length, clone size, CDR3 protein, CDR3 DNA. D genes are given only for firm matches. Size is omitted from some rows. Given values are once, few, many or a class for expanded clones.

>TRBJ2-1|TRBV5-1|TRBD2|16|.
CASSTLAGESYNEQFF
TGCGCCAGCAGCACCCTAGCGGGAGAATCCTACAATGAGCAGTTCTTC
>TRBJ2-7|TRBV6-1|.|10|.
CAGLSYEQYF
TGTGCCGGCCTTTCCTACGAGCAGTACTTC
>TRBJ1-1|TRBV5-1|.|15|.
CASSRTGKGDTEAFF
TGCGCCAGCAGTCGTACAGGGAAAGGCGACACTGAAGCTTTCTTT
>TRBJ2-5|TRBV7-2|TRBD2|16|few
CASSFKRGLYQETQYF
TGTGCCAGCAGCTTCAAGCGGGGATTGTACCAAGAGACCCAGTACTTC
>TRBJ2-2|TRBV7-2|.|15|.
CASSPLTGSPGELFF
TGTGCCAGCAGCCCTTTGACGGGGTCACCCGGGGAGCTGTTTTTT
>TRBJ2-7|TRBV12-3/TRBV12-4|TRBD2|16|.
CASSVTGGWSSYEQYF
TGTGCCAGCAGTGTCACCGGGGGGTGGAGCTCCTACGAGCAGTACTTC
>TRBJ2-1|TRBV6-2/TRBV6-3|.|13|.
CASTWYAHNEQFF
TGTGCCAGCACGTGGTACGCCCACAATGAGCAGTTCTTC
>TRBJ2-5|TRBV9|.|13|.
CASSVVTGETQYF
TGTGCCAGCAGCGTAGTGACTGGGGAGACCCAGTACTTC
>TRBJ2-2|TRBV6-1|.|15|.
CASSDPSRNTGELFF
TGTGCCAGCAGTGACCCTAGTCGGAACACCGGGGAGCTGTTTTTT
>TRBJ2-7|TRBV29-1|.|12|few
CSVEGGTYEQYF
TGCAGCGTTGAAGGCGGGACCTACGAGCAGTACTTC
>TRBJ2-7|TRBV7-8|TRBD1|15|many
CASSPRQGPSWEQYF
TGTGCCAGCAGCCCGCGACAGGGCCCTTCGTGGGAGCAGTACTTC
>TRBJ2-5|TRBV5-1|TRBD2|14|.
CASGRTSLPETQYF
TGCGCCAGCGGCCGGACTAGCCTCCCGGAGACCCAGTACTTC
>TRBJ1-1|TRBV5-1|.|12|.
CASSFRDTEAFF
TGCGCCAGCAGTTTCAGGGACACTGAAGCTTTCTTT
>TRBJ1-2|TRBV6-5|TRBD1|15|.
CASSYSAQGTVGYTF
TGTGCCAGCAGTTACTCAGCACAGGGGACGGTCGGCTACACCTTC
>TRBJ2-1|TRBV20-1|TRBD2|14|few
CSARQPSGNNEQFF
TGCAGTGCTAGACAGCCTAGCGGTAACAATGAGCAGTTCTTC
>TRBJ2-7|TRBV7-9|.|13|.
CASSPVNRDEQYF
TGTGCCAGCAGCCCCGTAAACAGGGACGAGCAGTACTTC
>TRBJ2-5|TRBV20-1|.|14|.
CSASSPLAGETQYF
TGCAGTGCGAGTAGTCCCCTAGCTGGCGAGACCCAGTACTTC